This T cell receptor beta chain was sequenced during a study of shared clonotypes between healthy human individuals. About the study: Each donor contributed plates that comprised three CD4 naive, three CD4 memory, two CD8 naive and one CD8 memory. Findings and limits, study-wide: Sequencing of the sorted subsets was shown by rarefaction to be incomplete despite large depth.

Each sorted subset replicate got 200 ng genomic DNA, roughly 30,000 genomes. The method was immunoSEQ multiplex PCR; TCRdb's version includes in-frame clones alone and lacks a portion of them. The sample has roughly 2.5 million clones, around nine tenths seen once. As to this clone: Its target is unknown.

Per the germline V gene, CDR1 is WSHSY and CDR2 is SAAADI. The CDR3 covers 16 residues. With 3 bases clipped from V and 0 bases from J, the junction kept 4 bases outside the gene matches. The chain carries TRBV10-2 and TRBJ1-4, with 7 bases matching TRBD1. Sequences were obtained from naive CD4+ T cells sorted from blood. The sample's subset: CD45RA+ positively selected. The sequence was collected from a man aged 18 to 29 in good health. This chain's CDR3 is CASSERDSATNEKLFF. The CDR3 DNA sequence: TGCGCCAGCAGTGAAAGGGACAGCGCAACTAATGAAAAACTGTTTTTT.